This entry features one T cell receptor (beta chain) sequence. Sequenced by immunoSEQ multiplex PCR; TCRdb stores in-frame clones only, minus some. The table records around 62,000 clones, around nine tenths of them present only once. The sample originates from a study of T cell responses to AZD1222 COVID-19 vaccine. The V segment lost 0 bases and the J segment 7 bases; nucleotides outside the gene matches: 15. This CDR3 is built from 18 residues. Germline-derived CDR1 and CDR2 are LGHNA and YNFKEQ. The sample consisted of peripheral blood, taken on day 0 of AZD1222 vaccination. This rearrangement joins TRBV4-2 to TRBJ1-2; TRBD1 agrees at 9 bases. This TCR derives from an adult in good health. In DNA form, the CDR3 reads TGTGCCAGCAGCCAAGATCCGCCCCGACAGGGGGGGATCGGTGGCTACACCTTC. As protein: CASSQDPPRQGGIGGYTF.